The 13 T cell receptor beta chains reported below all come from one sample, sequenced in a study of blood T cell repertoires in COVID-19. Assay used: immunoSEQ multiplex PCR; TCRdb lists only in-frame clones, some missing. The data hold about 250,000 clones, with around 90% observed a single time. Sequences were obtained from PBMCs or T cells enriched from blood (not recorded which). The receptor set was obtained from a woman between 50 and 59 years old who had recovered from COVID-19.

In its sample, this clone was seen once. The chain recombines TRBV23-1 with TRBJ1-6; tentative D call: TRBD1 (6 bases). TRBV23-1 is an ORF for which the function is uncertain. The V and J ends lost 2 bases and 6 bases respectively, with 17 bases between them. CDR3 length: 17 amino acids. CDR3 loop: CASSQNRTASGNSPLHF. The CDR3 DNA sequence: TGCGCCAGCAGTCAAAACCGGACAGCGTCGGGTAATTCACCCCTCCACTTT.

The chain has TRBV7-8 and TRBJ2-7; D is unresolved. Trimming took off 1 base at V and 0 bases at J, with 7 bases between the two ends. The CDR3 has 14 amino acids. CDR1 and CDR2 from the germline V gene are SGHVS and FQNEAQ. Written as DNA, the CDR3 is TGTGCCAGCAGCTTAGAGCTGAGCTCCTACGAGCAGTACTTC. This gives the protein CASSLELSSYEQYF.

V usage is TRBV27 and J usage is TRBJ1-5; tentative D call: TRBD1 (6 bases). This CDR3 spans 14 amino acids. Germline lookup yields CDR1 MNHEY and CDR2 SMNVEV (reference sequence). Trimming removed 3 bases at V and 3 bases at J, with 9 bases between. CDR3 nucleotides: TGTGCCAGCAGTTTCCAGGGGATCAATCAGCCCCAGCATTTT. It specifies CASSFQGINQPQHF.

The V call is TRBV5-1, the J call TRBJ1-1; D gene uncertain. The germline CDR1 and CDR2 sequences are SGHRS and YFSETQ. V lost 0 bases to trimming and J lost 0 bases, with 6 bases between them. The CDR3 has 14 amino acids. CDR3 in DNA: TGCGCCAGCAGCTTGGATGCGTTGAACACTGAAGCTTTCTTT. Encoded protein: CASSLDALNTEAFF.

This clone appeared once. The CDR3 spells CASSFTGASNYGYTF. CDR3 bases: TGTGCCAGCAGCTTTACAGGGGCGAGTAACTATGGCTACACCTTC. The chain combines TRBV13 with TRBJ1-2; TRBD1 matches 7 bases. Germline assignment: CDR1 PRHDT and CDR2 FYEKMQ (reference sequence). This CDR3 comprises 15 residues. V was clipped by 3 bases and J by 1 base; unmatched bases: 5.

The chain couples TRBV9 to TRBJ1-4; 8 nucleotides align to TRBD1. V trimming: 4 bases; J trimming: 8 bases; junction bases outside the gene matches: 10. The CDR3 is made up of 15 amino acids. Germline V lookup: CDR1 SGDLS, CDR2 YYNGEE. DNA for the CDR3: TGTGCCAGCAGCAAACGGACAGGGAATGACGAAAAACTGTTTTTT. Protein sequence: CASSKRTGNDEKLFF.

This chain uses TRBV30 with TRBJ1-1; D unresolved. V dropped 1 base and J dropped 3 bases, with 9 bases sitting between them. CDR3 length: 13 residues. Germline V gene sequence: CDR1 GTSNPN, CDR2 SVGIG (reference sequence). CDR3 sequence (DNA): TGTGCCTGGAGTGGAGATGAGGACACTGAAGCTTTCTTT. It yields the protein CAWSGDEDTEAFF.

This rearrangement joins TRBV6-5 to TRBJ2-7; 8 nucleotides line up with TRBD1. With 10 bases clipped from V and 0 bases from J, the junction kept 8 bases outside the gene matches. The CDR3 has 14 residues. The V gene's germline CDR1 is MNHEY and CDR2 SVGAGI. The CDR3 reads CATDRGLSSYEQYF. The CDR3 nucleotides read TGTGCCACCGACAGGGGCCTAAGCTCCTACGAGCAGTACTTC.

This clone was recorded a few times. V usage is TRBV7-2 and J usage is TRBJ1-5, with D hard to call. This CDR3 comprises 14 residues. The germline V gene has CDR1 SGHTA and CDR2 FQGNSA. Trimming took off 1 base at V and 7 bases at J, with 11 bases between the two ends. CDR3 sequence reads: CASSLGQATQPQHF. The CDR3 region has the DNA TGTGCCAGCAGCTTAGGGCAGGCGACCCAGCCCCAGCATTTT.

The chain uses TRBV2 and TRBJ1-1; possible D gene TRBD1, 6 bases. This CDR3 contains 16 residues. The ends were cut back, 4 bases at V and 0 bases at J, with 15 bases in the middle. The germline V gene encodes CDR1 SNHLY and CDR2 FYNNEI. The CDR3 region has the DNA TGTGCCAGCAGTGCGCAAAGACAGGCCATGAACACTGAAGCTTTCTTT. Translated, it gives CASSAQRQAMNTEAFF. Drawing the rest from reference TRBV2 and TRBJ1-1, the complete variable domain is EPEVTQTPSHQVTQMGQEVILRCVPISNHLYFYWYRQILGQKVEFLVSFYNNEISEKSEIFDDQFSVERPDGSNFTLKIRSTKLEDSAMYFCASSAQRQAMNTEAFFGQGTRLTVV.

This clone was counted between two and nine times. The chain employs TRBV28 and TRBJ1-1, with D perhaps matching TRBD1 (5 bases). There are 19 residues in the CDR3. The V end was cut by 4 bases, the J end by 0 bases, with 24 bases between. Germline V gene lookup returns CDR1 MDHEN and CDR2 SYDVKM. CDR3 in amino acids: CASSSLGPRTADLNTEAFF. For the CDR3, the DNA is TGTGCCAGCAGTTCATTGGGGCCGAGGACCGCCGACCTGAACACTGAAGCTTTCTTT.

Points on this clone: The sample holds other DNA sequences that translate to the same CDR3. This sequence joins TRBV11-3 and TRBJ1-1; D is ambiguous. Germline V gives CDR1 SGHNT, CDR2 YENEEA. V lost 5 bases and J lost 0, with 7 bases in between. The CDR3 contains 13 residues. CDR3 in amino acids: CASSPSVNTEAFF. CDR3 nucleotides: TGTGCCAGCAGCCCGTCTGTGAACACTGAAGCTTTCTTT.

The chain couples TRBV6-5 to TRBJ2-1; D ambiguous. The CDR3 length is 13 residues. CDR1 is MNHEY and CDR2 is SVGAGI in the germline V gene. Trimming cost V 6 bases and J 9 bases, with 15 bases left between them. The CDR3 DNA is TGTGCCAGCAGACGGCCCTTCGAGGCTGAGCAGTTCTTC. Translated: CASRRPFEAEQFF.